Reported below is one T cell receptor beta chain. The antigen remains undetermined. This sample was taken from a study of CD8 T cells in Susac syndrome. General observations from the study: As acknowledged by the study, its TCR sequencing and HLA analysis included a relatively small number of individuals.

Random hexamers served to reverse transcribe roughly 0.45 to 1 ug RNA. An immunoSEQ multiplex PCR amplified TCR beta CDR3 over 54 Vbeta and 13 Jbeta. Each CDR3 protein gets one entry after TCRdb re-called the immunoSEQ multiplex PCR reads with MiXCR. The sample lists about 160,000 distinct CDR3 sequences, 93% seen once, with around 0.13% in the top ten. CD8+ and CD4+ T cells from blood underwent TCR beta sequencing, which was carried out in a high-throughput format. The CD8+ and CD4+ T cells were negatively isolated, with the TEMRA cells enriched by FACS. Source material: CD4+ T cells from PBMCs. This TCR derives from a human donor in good health.

The CDR3 region is CASSYSLGLYGYTF. The CDR3 DNA sequence: TGTGCCAGCAGTTACTCTCTGGGGTTGTATGGCTACACCTTC. J is TRBJ1-2 and V is TRBV6-5; D is ambiguous. The germline V gene has CDR1 MNHEY and CDR2 SVGAGI. The CDR3 runs 14 residues. With 0 bases removed from V and 5 bases from J, the gap between germline ends came to 10 bases.